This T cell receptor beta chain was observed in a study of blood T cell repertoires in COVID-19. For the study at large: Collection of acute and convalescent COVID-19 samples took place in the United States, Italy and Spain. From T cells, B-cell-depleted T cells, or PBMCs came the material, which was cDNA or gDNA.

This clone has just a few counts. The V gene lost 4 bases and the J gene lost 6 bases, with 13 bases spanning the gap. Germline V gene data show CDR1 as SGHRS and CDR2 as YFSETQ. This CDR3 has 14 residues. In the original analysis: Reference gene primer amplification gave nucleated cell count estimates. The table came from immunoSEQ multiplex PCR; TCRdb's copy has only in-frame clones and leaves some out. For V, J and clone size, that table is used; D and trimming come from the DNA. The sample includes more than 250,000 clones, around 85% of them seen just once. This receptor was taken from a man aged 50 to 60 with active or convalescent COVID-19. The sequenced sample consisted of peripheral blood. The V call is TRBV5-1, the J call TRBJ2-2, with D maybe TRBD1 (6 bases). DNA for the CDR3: TGCGCCAGCAGCCGCAACGACAGGTCCGGGGAGCTGTTTTTT. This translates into CASSRNDRSGELFF.